Below, one TCR beta chain is given with its context. This clonotype occurred once. The target of this receptor is not known. There are no base qualities to consult, and no much larger clone falls within one base. A lone read is weak support. The run used an Illumina NovaSeq 6000. TCRalpha and TCRbeta cDNA libraries were built by 5'RACE with constant-segment primers, adding sample barcodes and unique molecular identifiers. RNA was extracted from every sample with Trizol reagent. Libraries were amplified in two PCR steps, with a second sample barcode and Illumina TruSeq adapters added in the second step. Sequencing of the libraries was done on an Illumina NovaSeq, producing 2 x 150 bp paired-end reads. For the original study's pipeline: With migec v1.2.7, reads were demultiplexed and then collapsed into UMI-guided consensus sequences. With mixcr v2.1.11, UMI consensuses were aligned to TRA and TRB V and J templates and assembled into clonotypes. Clonotypes were classified as expanded or contracted when called significant by both edgeR and NoisET, with noise models trained on biological replicates. For edgeR calls, a false discovery rate-adjusted p below 0.01 and a log2 fold-change threshold of 1 were applied. As an exploratory analysis of dynamics, PCA with hierarchical clustering was applied to max-normalized trajectories of the 1000 most abundant clonotypes. The CD4 or CD8 phenotype of responding clones was assigned using the separately sequenced CD4+ and CD8+ repertoires. TCRdb trimmed public reads at Q25 via fastp, called clones via MiXCR and kept in-frame beta chains. Rows with a matching CDR3 protein are joined into one entry that keeps the most common DNA and genes. These V and J calls are TCRdb output, not the study's own analysis. The sample table holds 560,000 or so distinct CDR3 sequences, of which roughly 17% were seen once. Roughly 8.2% of the sample is taken by the ten largest.

This sample is drawn from a study of T-cell memory formation after mild COVID-19 (dated by TCRdb to the early 2020s). General notes on the study: TCR sequence clusters from the two donors were largely donor specific. T-cell clones expanding and contracting after mild COVID-19 in a couple of donors were tracked by longitudinal TCRalpha and TCRbeta repertoire sequencing. The cohort was made up of two young adult volunteers, one female and one male, who were previously healthy.

Trimming takes 8 bases from V and 3 bases from J, and the germline ends sit 16 bases apart. The CDR3 holds 15 amino acids from the cysteine to the phenylalanine. The sequence is cut down to CDR3 DNA, 45 bases in frame from base 1. The germline V gene encodes CDR1 SNHLY and CDR2 FYNNEI. PBMCs were isolated by Ficoll-Paque density gradient centrifugation. Broad study findings and their caveats: Only two mild cases were covered in the study, and larger cohorts including severe cases with pre-infection samples were considered necessary. Contracting CD4+ clones turned up mainly in the CM and EM memory subsets, whereas EMRA was where CD8+ clones were enriched. SARS-CoV-2 specificity was not confirmed for the second-wave clones peaking on day 37. Some responding clones were detected in pre-infection memory, which suggested that pre-existing cross-reactive memory T cells had joined the SARS-CoV-2 response. From day 15 to 85, contracting clones showed balanced CD4/CD8 phenotypes, whereas a second wave of clones that expanded from day 15 to 37 leaned towards CD4+.

Sequenced: PBMCs or a T cell subset sorted from them (not recorded which). The receptor was derived from an adult woman who had mild COVID-19 (a few samples of this study predate the infection). The sample titles of this study are shuffled in the database, so cell type and time point are left out; the donor was told from shared clones. This chain joins TRBV2 to TRBJ1-4, with TRBD1 tentatively as D gene (5 bases match). The CDR3 region: CASSRESGANEKLFF. The nucleotides are TGTGCCAGCTCCAGGGAATCGGGAGCTAATGAAAAACTGTTTTTT.